The rows below give T cell receptor beta chains drawn from one sample of a study of blood T cell repertoires in COVID-19. Sequencing was performed with immunoSEQ multiplex PCR; in TCRdb, only in-frame clones are kept and a portion is missing. The data hold about 59,000 clones, with around 86% observed a single time. Sequencing was done on a sample of peripheral blood. Receptors were obtained from a woman of 80 years or more with acute or convalescent COVID-19. The CDR3 runs from the conserved cysteine through the conserved F or W. D genes are given only for firm matches. Rows may omit the clone size; those that give it use once, few, many or a size class.

d_call: TRBD1; j_call: TRBJ1-1; clone_size: -; v_call: TRBV3-1/TRBV3-2; cdr3_nt: TGTGCCAGCAGTCGGGTGGACAGGTTGAACACTGAAGCTTTCTTT; cdr3_aa: CASSRVDRLNTEAFF
d_call: -; j_call: TRBJ2-1; clone_size: -; v_call: TRBV7-3; cdr3_nt: TGTGCCAGCAGCTTAACCCCCGGGAATGAGCAGTTCTTC; cdr3_aa: CASSLTPGNEQFF
d_call: TRBD1; j_call: TRBJ2-5; clone_size: once; v_call: TRBV24-1; cdr3_nt: TGTGCCACCAGTGCAACCCCCTTCGGACAGGCCCGACAAGAGACCCAGTACTTC; cdr3_aa: CATSATPFGQARQETQYF
d_call: -; j_call: TRBJ1-6; clone_size: -; v_call: TRBV2; cdr3_nt: TGTGCCAGCAGTGAGGGGGAGGGAGTCGGGTCACCCCTCCACTTT; cdr3_aa: CASSEGEGVGSPLHF
d_call: -; j_call: TRBJ2-7; clone_size: -; v_call: TRBV12-2; cdr3_nt: TGTGCAAGTCGCTTTGCCCCGGGACACCCCATATGGAAGCAGTACTTC; cdr3_aa: CASRFAPGHPIWKQYF
d_call: TRBD1; j_call: TRBJ1-1; clone_size: once; v_call: TRBV9; cdr3_nt: TGTGCCAGCAGCGACAGGGGTCTAAACACTGAAGCTTTCTTT; cdr3_aa: CASSDRGLNTEAFF
d_call: TRBD1; j_call: TRBJ2-7; clone_size: -; v_call: TRBV7-2; cdr3_nt: TGTGCCAGCAGCTCCCGGGACAGATCCTACGAGCAGTACTTC; cdr3_aa: CASSSRDRSYEQYF
d_call: -; j_call: TRBJ1-1; clone_size: -; v_call: TRBV5-1; cdr3_nt: TGCGCCAGCGCCCCGGGAGGGGGAGACACTGAAGCTTTCTTT; cdr3_aa: CASAPGGGDTEAFF
d_call: -; j_call: TRBJ2-2; clone_size: -; v_call: TRBV3-1/TRBV3-2; cdr3_nt: TGTGCCAGCAGCCAACGGCAGGGAAACACCGGGGAGCTGTTTTTT; cdr3_aa: CASSQRQGNTGELFF
d_call: -; j_call: TRBJ1-5; clone_size: -; v_call: TRBV9; cdr3_nt: TGTGCCAGCAGCGCGACAGACAGCAATCAGCCCCAGCATTTT; cdr3_aa: CASSATDSNQPQHF
d_call: -; j_call: TRBJ2-7; clone_size: many; v_call: TRBV4-2; cdr3_nt: TGTGCCAGCAGCCAAGTTCTGTTGACTAACCGCTTCATCGAGCAGTACTTC; cdr3_aa: CASSQVLLTNRFIEQYF
d_call: TRBD1; j_call: TRBJ1-2; clone_size: -; v_call: TRBV25-1; cdr3_nt: TGTGCCAGCAGCACAGGGGGGGTAACGGGTGGCTACACCTTC; cdr3_aa: CASSTGGVTGGYTF
d_call: -; j_call: TRBJ1-2; clone_size: -; v_call: TRBV5-8; cdr3_nt: TGTGCCAGCAGCGGGGCTAACAGGGTCGTGAATGGCTACACCTTC; cdr3_aa: CASSGANRVVNGYTF
d_call: TRBD1; j_call: TRBJ2-1; clone_size: -; v_call: TRBV11-2; cdr3_nt: TGTGCCAGCAGCCGGAGACGGGACAGGGTGAACAATGAGCAGTTCTTC; cdr3_aa: CASSRRRDRVNNEQFF
d_call: -; j_call: TRBJ2-7; clone_size: -; v_call: TRBV27; cdr3_nt: TGTGCCAGCAGCCCGGCGGGCGGGCGCCCCGGGTACGAGCAGTACTTC; cdr3_aa: CASSPAGGRPGYEQYF
d_call: -; j_call: TRBJ2-7; clone_size: -; v_call: TRBV6-5; cdr3_nt: TGTGCCAGCAATTCAGGGTCGGGCTACGAGCAGTACTTC; cdr3_aa: CASNSGSGYEQYF
d_call: TRBD2; j_call: TRBJ2-2; clone_size: -; v_call: TRBV5-1; cdr3_nt: TGCGCCAGCAGACTGACTAGCGGAAGCACCGGGGAGCTGTTTTTT; cdr3_aa: CASRLTSGSTGELFF
d_call: -; j_call: TRBJ1-2; clone_size: -; v_call: TRBV14; cdr3_nt: TGTGCCAGCAGCCAAGACGCCGGGACAACTCTCGGGGGGGGCTCTAACTATGGCTACACCTTC; cdr3_aa: CASSQDAGTTLGGGSNYGYTF
d_call: -; j_call: TRBJ2-7; clone_size: -; v_call: TRBV11-1; cdr3_nt: TGTGCCAGCAGCTTCGGACTCGAACCCTCCTACGAGCAGTACTTC; cdr3_aa: CASSFGLEPSYEQYF
d_call: TRBD1; j_call: TRBJ2-7; clone_size: -; v_call: TRBV28; cdr3_nt: TGTGCCAGCAGTTTAAGGGTCAGGGGGTTTGGGAGTTCCTACGAGCAGTACTTC; cdr3_aa: CASSLRVRGFGSSYEQYF
d_call: TRBD2; j_call: TRBJ2-2; clone_size: -; v_call: TRBV5-1; cdr3_nt: TGCGCCAGCAGCTTGCCGGGACTAGCGGAAAAAACCGGGGAGCTGTTTTTT; cdr3_aa: CASSLPGLAEKTGELFF
d_call: TRBD2; j_call: TRBJ2-1; clone_size: once; v_call: TRBV5-1; cdr3_nt: TGCGCCAGCAGCTTGGGGTCTAGCGGGGCGTCCTACAATGAGCAGTTCTTC; cdr3_aa: CASSLGSSGASYNEQFF
d_call: TRBD2; j_call: TRBJ2-3; clone_size: once; v_call: TRBV20-1; cdr3_nt: TGCAGTGCTAGTATCCTAGCGGGGACCCCCCATAGGACGCAGTATTTT; cdr3_aa: CSASILAGTPHRTQYF
d_call: TRBD1; j_call: TRBJ1-2; clone_size: -; v_call: TRBV19; cdr3_nt: TGTGCCAGTAGTATCGGTAATACAGGGGAATACGGCTACACCTTC; cdr3_aa: CASSIGNTGEYGYTF
d_call: TRBD2; j_call: TRBJ2-3; clone_size: -; v_call: TRBV3-1/TRBV3-2; cdr3_nt: TGTGCCAGCAGCCCAGCGGGAGGGCCCACAGATACGCAGTATTTT; cdr3_aa: CASSPAGGPTDTQYF
d_call: -; j_call: TRBJ1-2; clone_size: -; v_call: TRBV5-1; cdr3_nt: TGCGCCAGCAGCTTGAACAGAGGGAACTATGGCTACACCTTC; cdr3_aa: CASSLNRGNYGYTF
d_call: -; j_call: TRBJ2-5; clone_size: -; v_call: TRBV29-1; cdr3_nt: TGCAGCGGTAGACTGAGACAAGAGACCCAGTACTTC; cdr3_aa: CSGRLRQETQYF
d_call: -; j_call: TRBJ2-7; clone_size: -; v_call: TRBV12-5; cdr3_nt: TGTGCTAGTGGTTCCCTTAATCGGGGCGAGCAGTACTTC; cdr3_aa: CASGSLNRGEQYF
d_call: -; j_call: TRBJ2-6; clone_size: -; v_call: TRBV28; cdr3_nt: TGTGCCAGCGGGTCAATCGCGGGGGCCTGGGGGGCCAACGTCCTGACTTTC; cdr3_aa: CASGSIAGAWGANVLTF
d_call: -; j_call: TRBJ2-7; clone_size: -; v_call: TRBV7-2; cdr3_nt: TGTGCCAGCAGCCTAGAGCAGGGACAAAGCTCCTACGAGCAGTACTTC; cdr3_aa: CASSLEQGQSSYEQYF
d_call: -; j_call: TRBJ2-5; clone_size: once; v_call: TRBV5-4; cdr3_nt: TGTGCCAGCAGAAGAGGGCGGGAAGAGACCCAGTACTTC; cdr3_aa: CASRRGREETQYF
d_call: -; j_call: TRBJ2-1; clone_size: once; v_call: TRBV19; cdr3_nt: TGTGCCAGTAGTACCACAGGCTACAATGAGCAGTTCTTC; cdr3_aa: CASSTTGYNEQFF
d_call: -; j_call: TRBJ2-7; clone_size: -; v_call: TRBV6-5; cdr3_nt: TGTGCCAGCAGAGACAAGTACGAGCAGTACTTC; cdr3_aa: CASRDKYEQYF
d_call: -; j_call: TRBJ1-2; clone_size: -; v_call: TRBV30; cdr3_nt: TGTGCCTGGAGTGTATATAGGGGTGGCTACACCTTC; cdr3_aa: CAWSVYRGGYTF
d_call: TRBD1; j_call: TRBJ1-5; clone_size: -; v_call: TRBV2; cdr3_nt: TGTGCCAGCAAGACAGGGAGTGGGTCAAATCAGCCCCAGCATTTT; cdr3_aa: CASKTGSGSNQPQHF
d_call: -; j_call: TRBJ2-1; clone_size: -; v_call: TRBV24-1; cdr3_nt: TGTGCCTCTTCCAGGTTTCCTCACAATGAGCAGTTCTTC; cdr3_aa: CASSRFPHNEQFF
d_call: -; j_call: TRBJ2-7; clone_size: few; v_call: TRBV2; cdr3_nt: TGTGCCAGCAGTGAACAGGGAAGGGACGAGCAGTACTTC; cdr3_aa: CASSEQGRDEQYF
d_call: -; j_call: TRBJ2-7; clone_size: -; v_call: TRBV11-2; cdr3_nt: TGTGCCAGCAGCTTAGATCTAAGTACCCACGAGCAGTACTTC; cdr3_aa: CASSLDLSTHEQYF
d_call: TRBD2; j_call: TRBJ2-4; clone_size: -; v_call: TRBV2; cdr3_nt: TGTGCCAGCAGTAGCGGGGGGCTAGCCAAAAACATTCAGTACTTC; cdr3_aa: CASSSGGLAKNIQYF
d_call: TRBD1; j_call: TRBJ1-1; clone_size: -; v_call: TRBV6-1; cdr3_nt: TGTGCCAGCAGTGAACGGACAGGGAATACTGAAGCTTTCTTT; cdr3_aa: CASSERTGNTEAFF
d_call: -; j_call: TRBJ2-3; clone_size: -; v_call: TRBV2; cdr3_nt: TGTGCCAGCAGTGAATCGGGATTAGGCACAGATACGCAGTATTTT; cdr3_aa: CASSESGLGTDTQYF
d_call: -; j_call: TRBJ2-7; clone_size: -; v_call: TRBV19; cdr3_nt: TGTGCCAGTAGTAGGCGGGCCTCTGAGTACGAGCAGTACTTC; cdr3_aa: CASSRRASEYEQYF
d_call: -; j_call: TRBJ2-5; clone_size: once; v_call: TRBV7-7; cdr3_nt: TGTGCCAGCAGCCAGGGGACCAAGCAAGAGACCCAGTACTTC; cdr3_aa: CASSQGTKQETQYF
d_call: TRBD1; j_call: TRBJ1-1; clone_size: few; v_call: TRBV5-4; cdr3_nt: TGTGCCAGCAGCTTGGGCGGGGCAGGGGGTAACACTGAAGCTTTCTTT; cdr3_aa: CASSLGGAGGNTEAFF
d_call: TRBD2; j_call: TRBJ2-1; clone_size: -; v_call: TRBV11-3; cdr3_nt: TGTGCCAGCAGCTTGACTAGCGGGACGTCTAATGAGCAGTTCTTC; cdr3_aa: CASSLTSGTSNEQFF
d_call: -; j_call: TRBJ1-1; clone_size: -; v_call: TRBV29-1; cdr3_nt: TGCAGCGCTAGACAGACGAACACTGAAGCTTTCTTT; cdr3_aa: CSARQTNTEAFF
d_call: TRBD2; j_call: TRBJ2-1; clone_size: -; v_call: TRBV4-1; cdr3_nt: TGCGCCAGCAGCCAAGCCCCCGGGACTAGCGTTCCTGAGCAGTTCTTC; cdr3_aa: CASSQAPGTSVPEQFF
d_call: -; j_call: TRBJ2-1; clone_size: -; v_call: TRBV7-9; cdr3_nt: TGTGCCAGCAGCTTGTACAGGGAGAATGAGCAGTTCTTC; cdr3_aa: CASSLYRENEQFF